Presented here are 15 T cell receptor beta chains from one specimen sequenced in a study of OX40 agonist ivuxolimab in advanced cancers. Profiled with immunoSEQ multiplex PCR; TCRdb holds only in-frame clones, not every one. The table includes tens of thousands of clones, approximately 89% detected once. The specimen was CD4+ or CD8+ T cells sorted from blood, collected in a trial of the OX40 agonist ivuxolimab. These receptor sequences come from an adult with an advanced solid tumor such as melanoma, head and neck, liver or kidney cancer.

V usage is TRBV5-1 and J usage is TRBJ2-6; 9 nucleotides match TRBD2. V was clipped by 0 bases and J by 3 bases; unmatched bases: 7. The CDR3 contains 18 residues. Germline CDR1 and CDR2: SGHRS and YFSETQ. In DNA, the CDR3 is TGCGCCAGCAGCTTGGCCGGTAGCGGGAGTTTTGGGGCCAACGTCCTGACTTTC. Amino acid sequence: CASSLAGSGSFGANVLTF.

CDR3 protein: CAAGVDTQYF. The CDR3 DNA reads as TGTGCCGCGGGGGTTGATACGCAGTATTTT. The V and J genes are TRBV2 and TRBJ2-3, with 7 bases fitting TRBD2. V lost 11 bases and J lost 6; bases outside the gene matches: 2. Germline CDR1 is SNHLY and CDR2 is FYNNEI. This CDR3 is built from 10 residues.

The chain is built from TRBV9 and TRBJ2-2; D might be TRBD2 (6 bases). CDR3 size: 13 residues. V dropped 7 bases and J dropped 4 bases, with 11 bases sitting between them. Germline-derived CDR1 and CDR2 are SGDLS and YYNGEE. The CDR3 DNA follows: TGTGCCAGCGCACTAGCAGGCACCGGGGAGCTGTTTTTT. It translates to CASALAGTGELFF.

This clone was detected only once. The chain links TRBV27 to TRBJ2-7; 8 bases fit TRBD1. The CDR3 is 14 amino acids. The germline V gene has CDR1 MNHEY and CDR2 SMNVEV (reference sequence). Losses at the gene ends were 5 bases for V and 6 bases for J; bases not matched to a gene: 9. CDR3 sequence (DNA): TGTGCCAGCAGTACAAACAGGGGGTTAGGCGAGCAGTACTTC. It translates to CASSTNRGLGEQYF.

Of note for this clone: The same CDR3 also results from other DNA sequences found in this sample. The J gene is TRBJ2-7, the V gene TRBV2; no reliable D call. Germline loops: CDR1 SNHLY, CDR2 FYNNEI. This CDR3 is 10 amino acids long. V shed 7 bases and J shed 4 bases, with 5 bases lying between them. The CDR3 region has the DNA TGTGCCAGCAAAGGGTACGAGCAGTACTTC. Amino acid sequence: CASKGYEQYF. The whole variable domain, filled in from reference TRBV2 and TRBJ2-7, reads EPEVTQTPSHQVTQMGQEVILRCVPISNHLYFYWYRQILGQKVEFLVSFYNNEISEKSEIFDDQFSVERPDGSNFTLKIRSTKLEDSAMYFCASKGYEQYFGPGTRLTVT.

The V gene is TRBV7-9, the J gene TRBJ1-5, with D possibly being TRBD1 (6 bases). Per germline, CDR1 SEHNR and CDR2 FQNEAQ (reference sequence). This CDR3 has 14 residues. Trimming removed 4 bases from V and 5 bases from J, with 12 bases in between. The CDR3 is CASSSNRADQPQHF. Written as DNA, the CDR3 is TGTGCCAGCAGCTCTAACAGGGCTGATCAGCCCCAGCATTTT.

This chain uses TRBV27 with TRBJ2-7; D uncertain. V shed 8 bases and J shed 6 bases, with 14 bases lying between them. There are 12 residues in the CDR3. Looked up from germline, CDR1 is MNHEY and CDR2 is SMNVEV (reference sequence). CDR3 in DNA: TGTGCCAGCTGGTCTAATCGCCGCGAGCAGTACTTC. Amino acid sequence: CASWSNRREQYF.

V and J are TRBV2 and TRBJ1-2; D may be TRBD1 (6 bases). Germline V gene data show CDR1 as SNHLY and CDR2 as FYNNEI. The CDR3 is 14 residues long. With 10 bases removed from V and 2 bases from J, the gap between germline ends came to 17 bases. The CDR3 sequence is CATLLTGKNYGYTF. CDR3 bases: TGTGCCACCCTCCTAACAGGGAAAAACTATGGCTACACCTTC. Combining the CDR3 with reference TRBV2 and TRBJ1-2 gives the whole variable domain EPEVTQTPSHQVTQMGQEVILRCVPISNHLYFYWYRQILGQKVEFLVSFYNNEISEKSEIFDDQFSVERPDGSNFTLKIRSTKLEDSAMYFCATLLTGKNYGYTFGSGTRLTVV.

The V call is TRBV27, the J call TRBJ2-3; D might be TRBD2 (5 bases). V was trimmed by 0 bases and J by 1 base, leaving 8 bases between them. This CDR3 contains 15 residues. CDR1 is MNHEY, CDR2 SMNVEV, per germline (reference sequence). The CDR3 nucleotides read TGTGCCAGCAGTTTATCTAGCGATCGCACAGATACGCAGTATTTT. Encoded protein: CASSLSSDRTDTQYF.

The J gene is TRBJ2-1, the V gene TRBV7-9; no clear D. CDR1 SEHNR and CDR2 FQNEAQ come from the germline V gene (reference sequence). The CDR3 consists of 11 residues. Trimming shortened V by 3 bases and J by 5 bases, and 2 bases separated the two germline ends. The CDR3 is CASSLDNEQFF. The CDR3 DNA reads as TGTGCCAGCAGCTTGGACAATGAGCAGTTCTTC.

The chain recombines TRBV9 with TRBJ2-1; the D gene is possibly TRBD2 (6 bases). V was pared by 3 bases and J by 6 bases, with 19 bases between. The germline V gene encodes CDR1 SGDLS and CDR2 YYNGEE. The CDR3 consists of 16 residues. The CDR3 DNA is TGTGCCAGCAGCGCCCAGGACTATCTGAGGGTCAATGAGCAGTTCTTC. Translation gives CASSAQDYLRVNEQFF.

The chain carries TRBV4-1 and TRBJ2-7; tentatively, D is TRBD2 (5 bases). Trimming removed 3 bases from V and 3 bases from J, with 12 bases in between. The germline gives CDR1 MGHRA, CDR2 YSYEKL. The CDR3 contains 14 residues. CDR3 loop: CASSHNRGSYEQYF. CDR3 nucleotides: TGCGCCAGCAGCCACAACCGGGGTAGCTACGAGCAGTACTTC.

This chain joins TRBV30 and TRBJ2-3, with TRBD1 matching 7 bases. This CDR3 has 19 amino acids. After removal of 0 bases from V and 2 bases from J, the junction contained 17 bases not matched to a gene. Germline V CDR1 and CDR2: GTSNPN, SVGIG (reference sequence). The CDR3 loop is CAWSVHRQGPTTHTDTQYF. The DNA for the CDR3 is TGTGCCTGGAGTGTACATCGACAGGGCCCGACCACGCACACAGATACGCAGTATTTT.

Only one count was recorded for this clone. CDR3 region: CASSSGTGAYEQYF. The CDR3 DNA reads as TGTGCCAGCAGCTCCGGGACAGGGGCCTACGAGCAGTACTTC. The V call is TRBV5-5, the J call TRBJ2-7; 10 nucleotides match TRBD1. Looked up from germline, CDR1 is SGHKS and CDR2 is YYEKEE (reference sequence). This CDR3 has 14 residues. With V trimmed by 3 bases and J by 2 bases, 2 bases remained unmatched.

The chain recombines TRBV7-2 with TRBJ1-2; D might be TRBD1 (5 bases). Germline CDR1 is SGHTA and CDR2 is FQGNSA. Trimming pared 2 bases from V and 1 base from J, leaving 8 bases between. This CDR3 spans 14 amino acids. CDR3 sequence: CASSLFDSNYGYTF. Here the CDR3 DNA reads TGTGCCAGCAGCTTATTCGACAGTAACTATGGCTACACCTTC.